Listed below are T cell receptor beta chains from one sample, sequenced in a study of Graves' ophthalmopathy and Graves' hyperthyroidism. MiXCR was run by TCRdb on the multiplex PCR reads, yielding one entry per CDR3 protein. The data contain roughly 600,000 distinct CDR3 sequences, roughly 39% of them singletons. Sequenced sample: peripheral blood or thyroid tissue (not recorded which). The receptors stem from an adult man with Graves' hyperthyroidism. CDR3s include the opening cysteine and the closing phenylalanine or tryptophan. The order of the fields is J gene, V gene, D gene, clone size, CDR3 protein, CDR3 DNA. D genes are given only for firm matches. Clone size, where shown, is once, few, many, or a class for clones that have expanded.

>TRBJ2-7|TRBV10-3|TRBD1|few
CAISETGQGYEQYF
TGTGCCATCAGTGAGACGGGACAGGGCTACGAGCAGTACTTC
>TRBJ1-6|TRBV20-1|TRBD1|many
CSAGAGGLDNSPLHF
TGCAGTGCAGGGGCAGGGGGCTTGGATAATTCACCCCTCCACTTT
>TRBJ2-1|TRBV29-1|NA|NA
CSVDRGGNEQFF
TGCAGCGTTGACAGGGGAGGCAATGAGCAGTTCTTC
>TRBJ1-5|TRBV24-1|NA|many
CATSVDSNQPQHF
TGTGCCACCAGTGTGGATAGCAATCAGCCCCAGCATTTT
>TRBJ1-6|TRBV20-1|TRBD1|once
CSASSGTVDNSPLHF
TGCAGTGCTAGCTCCGGGACAGTTGATAATTCACCCCTCCACTTT
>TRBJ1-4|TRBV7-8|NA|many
CASSPNFATNEKLFF
TGTGCCAGCAGCCCAAACTTTGCAACTAATGAAAAACTGTTTTTT
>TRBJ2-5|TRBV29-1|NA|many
CSVSTGDQETQYF
TGCAGCGTTAGTACAGGAGACCAAGAGACCCAGTACTTC
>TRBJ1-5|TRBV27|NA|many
CASSPQGFGNQPQHF
TGTGCCAGCAGTCCTCAGGGGTTTGGCAATCAGCCCCAGCATTTT
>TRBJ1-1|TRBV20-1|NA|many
CSVPAGSWGTEAFF
TGCAGTGTCCCGGCCGGGTCATGGGGCACTGAAGCTTTCTTT
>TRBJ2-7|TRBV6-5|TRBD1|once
CASSAQTGKFHEQYF
TGTGCCAGCAGTGCTCAGACAGGGAAGTTCCACGAGCAGTACTTC
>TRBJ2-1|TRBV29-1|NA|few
CSVVPGNNEQFF
TGCAGCGTTGTCCCGGGAAACAATGAGCAGTTCTTC
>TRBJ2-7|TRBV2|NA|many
CASNLGGSYEQYF
TGTGCCAGCAATCTAGGGGGCTCCTACGAGCAGTACTTC
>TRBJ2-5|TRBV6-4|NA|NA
CASSYSPAQGGGQTQYF
TGTGCCAGCAGTTACTCACCTGCCCAAGGGGGTGGGCAGACCCAGTACTTC
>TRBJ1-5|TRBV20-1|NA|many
CSATDNSNQPQHF
TGCAGTGCTACTGACAATAGCAATCAGCCCCAGCATTTT